The sequence of this T cell receptor beta chain was determined in a study of blood T cell repertoires in COVID-19. At the level of the study: Sites across the United States, Italy and Spain contributed samples from acute and convalescent COVID-19. Nucleic acid was either cDNA or gDNA, and it came from T cells, B-cell-depleted T cells, or PBMCs.

Seattle-derived patients entered the study during active infection and were followed longitudinally. Authors' analysis steps: Estimates of nucleated cell counts were drawn from the amplification of reference gene primers. Libraries were prepared by immunoSEQ multiplex PCR; TCRdb keeps only in-frame clonotypes and omits some of them. That table supplies the V and J calls and clone size; D and trimming were determined from the DNA. Seen here are about 170,000 clones, approximately 91% observed once, and the top ten hold approximately 4.6%. The germline V gene has CDR1 MNHEY and CDR2 SVGAGI. The length of the CDR3 is 16 residues. Trimming cost V 0 bases and J 7 bases; bases outside gene matches: 9.

This receptor was obtained from a man between 18 and 35 years old with COVID-19, enrolled during active disease. Sequencing was done on a sample of peripheral blood. V gene TRBV6-5 combines with J gene TRBJ2-7, with TRBD2 matching 10 bases. CDR3 sequence reads: CASSYSIGLADWEQYF. DNA of the CDR3: TGTGCCAGCAGTTACTCAATCGGACTAGCGGATTGGGAGCAGTACTTC.